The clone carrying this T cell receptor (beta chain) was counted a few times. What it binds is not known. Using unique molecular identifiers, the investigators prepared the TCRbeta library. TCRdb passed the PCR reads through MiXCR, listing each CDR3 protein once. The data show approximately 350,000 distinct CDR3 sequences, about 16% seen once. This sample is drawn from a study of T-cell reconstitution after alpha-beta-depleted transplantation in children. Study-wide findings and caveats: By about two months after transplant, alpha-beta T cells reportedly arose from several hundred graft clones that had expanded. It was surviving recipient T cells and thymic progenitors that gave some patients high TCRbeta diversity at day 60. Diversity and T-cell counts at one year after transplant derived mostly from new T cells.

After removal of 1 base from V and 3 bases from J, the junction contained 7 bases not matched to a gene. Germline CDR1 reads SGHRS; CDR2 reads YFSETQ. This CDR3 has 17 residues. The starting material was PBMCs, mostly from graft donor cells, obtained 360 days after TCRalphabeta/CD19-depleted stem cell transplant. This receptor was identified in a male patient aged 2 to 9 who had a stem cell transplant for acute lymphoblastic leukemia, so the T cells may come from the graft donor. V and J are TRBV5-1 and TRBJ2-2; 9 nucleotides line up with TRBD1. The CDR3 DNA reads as TGCGCCAGCAGCTTGCACAGGGGGCTAGGGTACACCGGGGAGCTGTTTTTT. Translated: CASSLHRGLGYTGELFF. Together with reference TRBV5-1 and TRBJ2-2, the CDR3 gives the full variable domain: KAGVTQTPRYLIKTRGQQVTLSCSPISGHRSVSWYQQTPGQGLQFLFEYFSETQRNKGNFPGRFSGRQFSNSRSEMNVSTLELGDSALYLCASSLHRGLGYTGELFFGEGSRLTVL.